One sample yielded the 3 T cell receptor beta chains listed below, sequenced in a study of cytomegalovirus exposure and HLA in healthy donors. Profiled with immunoSEQ multiplex PCR; TCRdb holds only in-frame clones, not every one. Among about 130,000 clones listed, roughly nine tenths were seen once. Source material: PBMCs. Receptors originate from a woman between 18 and 29 years old in good health and CMV-seronegative.

The gene calls are TRBV28 and TRBJ2-3; 7 positions agree with TRBD2. This CDR3 has 13 residues. Germline CDR1 MDHEN, CDR2 SYDVKM. V trimming: 2 bases; J trimming: 4 bases; junction bases outside the gene matches: 0. The DNA for the CDR3 is TGTGCCAGCAGTTTAGGGGGGGCAGATACGCAGTATTTT. Its protein is CASSLGGADTQYF.

The CDR3 sequence: CASSSLVSYGYTF. The DNA for the CDR3 is TGTGCCAGCAGCTCCCTCGTTTCGTATGGCTACACCTTC. This chain links TRBV7-9 with TRBJ1-2; D ambiguous. From germline, CDR1 is SEHNR and CDR2 FQNEAQ (reference sequence). V was cut by 4 bases and J by 5 bases, with 11 bases left in between. This CDR3 region has 13 residues.

The V gene is TRBV15, the J gene TRBJ2-7; TRBD2 agrees at 12 bases. The CDR3 is 18 residues long. Germline values: CDR1 LNHNV, CDR2 YYDKDF (reference sequence). The J segment lost 5 bases and the V segment lost 3 bases, leaving 14 bases of the junction unmatched. The CDR3, as DNA: TGTGCCACCAGCAGTGGCGAAACGGCGACTAGCGGGAGCCACGAGCAGTACTTC. Its protein is CATSSGETATSGSHEQYF.